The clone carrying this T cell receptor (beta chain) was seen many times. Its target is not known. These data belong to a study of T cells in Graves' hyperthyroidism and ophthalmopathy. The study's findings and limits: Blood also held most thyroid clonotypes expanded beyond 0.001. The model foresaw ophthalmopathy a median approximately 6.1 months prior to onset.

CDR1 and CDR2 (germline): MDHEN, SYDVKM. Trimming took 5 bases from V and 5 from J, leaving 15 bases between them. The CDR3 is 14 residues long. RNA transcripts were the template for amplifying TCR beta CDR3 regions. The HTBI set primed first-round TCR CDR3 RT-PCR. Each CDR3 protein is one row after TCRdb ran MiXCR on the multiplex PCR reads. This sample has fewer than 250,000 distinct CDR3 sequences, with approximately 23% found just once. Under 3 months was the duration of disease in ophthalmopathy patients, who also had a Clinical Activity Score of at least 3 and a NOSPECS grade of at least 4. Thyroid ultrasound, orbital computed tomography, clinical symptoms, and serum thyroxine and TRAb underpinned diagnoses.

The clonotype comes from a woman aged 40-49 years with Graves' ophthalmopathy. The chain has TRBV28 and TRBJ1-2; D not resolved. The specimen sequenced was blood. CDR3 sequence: CASSLLHPMYGYTF. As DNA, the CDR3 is TGTGCCAGCAGTCTCCTACACCCTATGTATGGCTACACCTTC.